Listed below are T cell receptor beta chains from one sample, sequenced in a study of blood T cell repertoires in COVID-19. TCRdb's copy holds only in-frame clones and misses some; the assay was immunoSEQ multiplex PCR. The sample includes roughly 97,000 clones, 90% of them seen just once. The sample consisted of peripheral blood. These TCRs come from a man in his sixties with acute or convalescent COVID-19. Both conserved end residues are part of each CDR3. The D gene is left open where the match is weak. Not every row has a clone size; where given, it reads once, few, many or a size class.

TGTGCCAGCAGCTTTGGCGGCGCAGGGGTGACAGATACGCAGTATTTT	CASSFGGAGVTDTQYF	TRBV11-3	TRBJ2-3	NA	NA
TGTGCCAGCAGGACAGGGGGCGACTATGGCTACACCTTC	CASRTGGDYGYTF	TRBV7-8	TRBJ1-2	NA	TRBD1
TGTGCCAGCAGGGGCGGGTGGAGTAGAACTAGCAATCAGCCCCAGCATTTT	CASRGGWSRTSNQPQHF	TRBV2	TRBJ1-5	once	NA
TGTGCCAGCAGCCAAGATTATTCTAGCGGGGGAGATACCGGGGAGCTGTTTTTT	CASSQDYSSGGDTGELFF	TRBV4-2	TRBJ2-2	NA	TRBD2
TGTGCCAGCAGCTTGGGCGGGAATCAAGAGACCCAGTACTTC	CASSLGGNQETQYF	TRBV5-5	TRBJ2-5	NA	NA
TGTGCCAGCAGCCAAGTACAGGGCGTCGGGGAGCTGTTTTTT	CASSQVQGVGELFF	TRBV3-1/TRBV3-2	TRBJ2-2	NA	NA
TGCAGCGTTGGAAGGGGTTTTTCCTACAATGAGCAGTTCTTC	CSVGRGFSYNEQFF	TRBV29-1	TRBJ2-1	NA	NA
TGTGCCAGCGCACAACAGTACAATCAGCCCCAGCATTTT	CASAQQYNQPQHF	TRBV5-8	TRBJ1-5	NA	NA
TGTGCCAGCTCACCACCATTTGGACAGGGAGGCAATCAGCCCCAGCATTTT	CASSPPFGQGGNQPQHF	TRBV18	TRBJ1-5	NA	TRBD1
TGTGCTAGTGGTAACGGGGGATACGGAGGCTACACCTTC	CASGNGGYGGYTF	TRBV12-5	TRBJ1-2	NA	NA
TGTGCCAGCAGCCAAGTATTACAGGGTTTGTTTGATCAGCCCCAGCATTTT	CASSQVLQGLFDQPQHF	TRBV4-2	TRBJ1-5	NA	NA